One T cell receptor (beta chain) is described in this entry. The antigen remains unidentified. The table came from immunoSEQ multiplex PCR; TCRdb's copy has only in-frame clones and leaves some out. The sample gives roughly 84,000 clones, roughly 91% of which show up once; approximately 2% is in the top ten. The V end lost 2 bases, the J end lost 6 bases, and 13 bases lay between the germline ends. From germline, CDR1 is GTSNPN and CDR2 SVGIG (reference sequence). The CDR3 has 13 residues. These data are taken from a study of cytomegalovirus exposure and HLA in healthy donors. Study at large: The 120 validation repertoires matched the 500 to 750 first-cohort repertoires in platform, a later analysis reported. The study's findings and limits: The authors enumerated over 150 TCR beta chains as linked to cytomegalovirus.

V and J are TRBV30 and TRBJ1-1; weak D call: TRBD1 (5 bases). Sequenced material: PBMCs. The receptor was isolated from a man aged 25-45 years in good health and CMV-seronegative. The CDR3 DNA reads TGTGCCTGGAGTCCAACAAGGGGCGCTGAAGCTTTCTTT. Translation: CAWSPTRGAEAFF.